The T cell receptor beta chain under discussion was sequenced for a study of response to subunit inactivated influenza vaccine. TCRdb re-called the RT-PCR reads through MiXCR, storing one row per CDR3 protein. The table records around 760,000 distinct CDR3 sequences, approximately 15% of them present only once. The CDR3 spans 15 residues. V dropped 4 bases and J dropped 2 bases, with 14 bases sitting between them. In germline, CDR1 is MGHDK, CDR2 SYGVNS. This sample comprised PBMCs from blood, obtained 14 to 15 days before vaccination. This receptor was obtained from a man aged 50-59 years who received an inactivated influenza vaccine. The chain has TRBV25-1 and TRBJ2-5, with TRBD1 as a possible D gene (5 bases). CDR3 nucleotides: TGTGCCAGCAGTGGGTACAGGCTACGACAAGAGACCCAGTACTTC. Amino acids: CASSGYRLRQETQYF. The complete variable domain, with remaining parts taken from reference TRBV25-1 and TRBJ2-5, reads EADIYQTPRYLVIGTGKKITLECSQTMGHDKMYWYQQDPGMELHLIHYSYGVNSTEKGDLSSESTVSRIRTEHFPLTLESARPSHTSQYLCASSGYRLRQETQYFGPGTRLLVL.